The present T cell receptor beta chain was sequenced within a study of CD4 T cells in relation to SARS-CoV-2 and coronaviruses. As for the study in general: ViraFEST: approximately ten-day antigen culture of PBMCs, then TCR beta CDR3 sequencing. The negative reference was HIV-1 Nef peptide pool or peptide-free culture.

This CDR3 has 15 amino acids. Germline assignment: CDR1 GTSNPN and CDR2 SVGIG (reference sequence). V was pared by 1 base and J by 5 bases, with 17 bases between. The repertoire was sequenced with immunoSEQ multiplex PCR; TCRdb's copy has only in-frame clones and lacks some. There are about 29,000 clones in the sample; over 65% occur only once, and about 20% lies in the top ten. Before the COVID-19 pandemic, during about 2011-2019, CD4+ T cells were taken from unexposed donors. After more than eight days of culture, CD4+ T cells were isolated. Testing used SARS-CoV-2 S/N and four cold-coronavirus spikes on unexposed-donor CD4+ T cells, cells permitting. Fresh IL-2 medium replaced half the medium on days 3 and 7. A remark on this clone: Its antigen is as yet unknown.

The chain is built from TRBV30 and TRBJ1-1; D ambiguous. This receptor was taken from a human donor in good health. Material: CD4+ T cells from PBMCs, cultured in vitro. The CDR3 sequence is CAWSGGWDTGTEAFF. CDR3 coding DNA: TGTGCCTGGAGTGGGGGATGGGATACCGGAACTGAAGCTTTCTTT. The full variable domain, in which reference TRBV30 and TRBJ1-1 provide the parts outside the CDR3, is SQTIHQWPATLVQPVGSPLSLECTVEGTSNPNLYWYRQAAGRGLQLLFYSVGIGQISSEVPQNLSASRPQDRQFILSSKKLLLSDSGFYLCAWSGGWDTGTEAFFGQGTRLTVV.